These T cell receptor beta chains were read from a single sample in a study of beta chain features in type 1 diabetes. TCRdb keeps only in-frame clones here, not all; method: immunoSEQ multiplex PCR. The table lists about 220,000 clones, 11% of them singletons. Material for sequencing was central memory CD4+ T cells from blood. The receptors shown here come from a man between 18 and 35 years old in good health. The CDR3 runs from the conserved cysteine through the conserved F or W. The D gene is left open where the match is weak. Where a row states a size, it is once, few, many or the class of an expanded clone; other rows omit it.

CDR3 protein,CDR3 DNA,D gene,V gene,J gene,clone size
CASSTGTRETQYF,TGTGCCAGCAGCACAGGGACCCGGGAGACCCAGTACTTC,.,TRBV7-2,TRBJ2-5,few
CASSEDIRTYEQYF,TGTGCCAGCAGTGAAGACATTCGCACCTACGAGCAGTACTTC,.,TRBV2,TRBJ2-7,many
CASSRQELNEKLFF,TGTGCCAGCAGCCGACAGGAACTGAATGAAAAACTGTTTTTT,.,TRBV6-5,TRBJ1-4,.
CASSLDRGSGAAFF,TGTGCCAGCAGCTTAGATCGGGGCTCGGGAGCAGCTTTCTTT,.,TRBV11-2,TRBJ1-1,.
CSVEPSGANVLTF,TGCAGCGTTGAACCCTCTGGGGCCAACGTCCTGACTTTC,.,TRBV29-1,TRBJ2-6,.
CASARVGIGEQFF,TGTGCTAGTGCTAGAGTAGGGATCGGTGAGCAGTTCTTC,.,TRBV12-5,TRBJ2-1,.
CASSLSPSNTEAFF,TGCGCCAGCAGCTTGTCGCCATCGAACACTGAAGCTTTCTTT,.,TRBV5-1,TRBJ1-1,many
CASSDELAGDEQFF,TGTGCCAGCAGTGACGAACTAGCGGGAGACGAGCAGTTCTTC,TRBD2,TRBV2,TRBJ2-1,.
CASSKVGGRSDTQYF,TGTGCCAGCAGCAAAGTTGGGGGAAGGTCAGATACGCAGTATTTT,.,TRBV11-2,TRBJ2-3,few
CASSLGGVSNQPQHF,TGCGCCAGCAGCTTGGGAGGAGTTAGCAATCAGCCCCAGCATTTT,.,TRBV5-1,TRBJ1-5,few
CASSQFRGFFSEQYF,TGTGCCAGCAGCCAATTCAGGGGGTTTTTTTCCGAGCAGTACTTC,TRBD1,TRBV14,TRBJ2-7,.
CASSPRDRGLQETQYF,TGTGCCAGTAGTCCCAGGGACAGGGGCCTACAAGAGACCCAGTACTTC,TRBD1,TRBV19,TRBJ2-5,.
CAWRGQLTGELFF,TGTGCCTGGAGAGGACAGTTAACCGGGGAGCTGTTTTTT,.,TRBV30,TRBJ2-2,few
CASSLASQGYQPQHF,TGTGCCAGCAGCTTAGCGTCCCAGGGGTATCAGCCCCAGCATTTT,.,TRBV7-8,TRBJ1-5,few
CAWSLGWVNTEAFF,TGTGCCTGGAGCTTAGGATGGGTGAACACTGAAGCTTTCTTT,.,TRBV30,TRBJ1-1,.
CSVGTGGGQETQYF,TGCAGCGTGGGGACAGGGGGCGGTCAAGAGACCCAGTACTTC,TRBD1,TRBV29-1,TRBJ2-5,few
CASSLDGGTPRQYF,TGTGCTAGCAGCTTAGATGGGGGGACGCCGCGGCAGTATTTT,.,TRBV7-7,TRBJ2-3,few
CASSLWTGDTYEQYF,TGTGCCAGCTCACTATGGACAGGGGATACCTACGAGCAGTACTTC,TRBD1,TRBV18,TRBJ2-7,.
CASSFGIPKGDGYTF,TGTGCCAGCAGCTTCGGGATCCCAAAGGGTGATGGCTACACCTTC,.,TRBV4-2,TRBJ1-2,few
CASRPTSGPDTQYF,TGTGCCAGCCGGCCGACTAGCGGGCCAGATACGCAGTATTTT,TRBD2,TRBV25-1,TRBJ2-3,.
CSVASTGRGGEKLFF,TGCAGCGTTGCATCTACAGGGAGGGGTGGTGAAAAACTGTTTTTT,.,TRBV29-1,TRBJ1-4,.
CASSLARGREYYGYTF,TGTGCCAGCAGCTTAGCGCGGGGCAGGGAATACTATGGCTACACCTTC,.,TRBV7-2,TRBJ1-2,once
CASSVTGAADTQYF,TGTGCCAGCAGTGTCACGGGGGCCGCAGATACGCAGTATTTT,.,TRBV10-3,TRBJ2-3,.
CASSGGVGFNYGYTF,TGTGCCAGCAGTGGCGGGGTAGGGTTCAACTATGGCTACACCTTC,.,TRBV25-1,TRBJ1-2,.
CASSPTAGGDEQFF,TGTGCCAGCAGCCCAACCGCTGGGGGGGATGAGCAGTTCTTC,TRBD2,TRBV11-2,TRBJ2-1,few
CASMTVLLDRGLVGANVLTF,TGTGCCTCCATGACCGTACTTTTAGACAGGGGACTTGTGGGGGCCAACGTCCTGACTTTC,TRBD1,TRBV30,TRBJ2-6,few
CASSLIAGADTQYF,TGTGCCAGCAGCTTAATAGCGGGAGCAGATACGCAGTATTTT,TRBD2,TRBV7-9,TRBJ2-3,few
CASSLGGSAYNEQFF,TGTGCCAGCAGCTTAGGAGGGAGCGCCTACAATGAGCAGTTCTTC,.,TRBV7-3,TRBJ2-1,.